The sequence of this TCR beta chain was determined in a study of spatial heterogeneity in lung cancer. Study as a whole: Untreated early-stage non-small cell lung cancer patients, approximately 76 in total, were the donors. Detection consistently captured more beta-chain sequences than alpha-chain sequences. Study results and limitations: There were more appearances of ubiquitous expanded tumor TCRs in blood at resection than at follow-up.

This clonotype has more than one count but fewer than ten. The antigen is unknown. The CDR3 spans 18 residues. Germline trimming cut 4 bases from V and 0 bases from J; bases unmatched to any gene: 13. Germline loops: CDR1 LNHNV, CDR2 YYDKDF (reference sequence). TCRdb fed the 5' RACE reads into MiXCR, producing one record per CDR3 protein. The sample yields around 45,000 distinct CDR3 sequences, 22% seen once. The time point: blood at routine non-recurrence follow-up after resection. Extraction of whole RNA from tumor, nontumor lung or frozen PBMC preceded unsorted sequencing. The chain is built from TRBV15 and TRBJ2-3; 7 bases map to TRBD2. This sequence originates from a female donor with early-stage non-small cell lung cancer. The sample in question was PBMCs, obtained at follow-up. CDR3 nucleotides: TGTGCCACCAGCACCTCCTGGAGCGGGGATACTAGCACAGATACGCAGTATTTT. As protein: CATSTSWSGDTSTDTQYF.